These T cell receptor beta chains were read from a single sample in a study of spatial heterogeneity in lung cancer. One entry per CDR3 protein, called by TCRdb with MiXCR from the 5' RACE reads. The data show 9,500 to 15,000 distinct CDR3 sequences, roughly an eighth seen once. The specimen was PBMCs, collected at surgery. The receptors derive from a female donor with early-stage non-small cell lung cancer. Each CDR3 is given with its conserved first and last residue. Each record gives: CDR3 protein, V gene, J gene.

cdr3_aa: CASSEKAPGSNYGYTF; v_call: TRBV4-1; j_call: TRBJ1-2
cdr3_aa: CASSELGVLAKNIQYF; v_call: TRBV2; j_call: TRBJ2-4
cdr3_aa: CASSQARKNSGANVLTF; v_call: TRBV14; j_call: TRBJ2-6
cdr3_aa: CSVGLAGVIYNEQFF; v_call: TRBV29-1; j_call: TRBJ2-1
cdr3_aa: CASTLRRTGGTDTQYF; v_call: TRBV7-2; j_call: TRBJ2-3
cdr3_aa: CASSLASRTAPGEQYF; v_call: TRBV7-9; j_call: TRBJ2-7
cdr3_aa: CASSIGGQVLSSRQPQHF; v_call: TRBV19; j_call: TRBJ1-5
cdr3_aa: CSARPTSPSFHSEQFF; v_call: TRBV20-1; j_call: TRBJ2-1
cdr3_aa: CASSYPDLRDYGYNEQFF; v_call: TRBV6-2/TRBV6-3; j_call: TRBJ2-1
cdr3_aa: CASSSVPVSYNEQFF; v_call: TRBV21-1; j_call: TRBJ2-1
cdr3_aa: CASSSHVPAKGEQFF; v_call: TRBV7-2; j_call: TRBJ2-1
cdr3_aa: CASSITRVETQYF; v_call: TRBV7-2; j_call: TRBJ2-5
cdr3_aa: CASSFRDQGGDTQYF; v_call: TRBV5-1; j_call: TRBJ2-3
cdr3_aa: CASHKADTQYF; v_call: TRBV2; j_call: TRBJ2-3
cdr3_aa: CASSFSGLAGGQGEQFF; v_call: TRBV11-3; j_call: TRBJ2-1